This T cell receptor beta chain was recovered during a study of blood T cell repertoires in COVID-19 (dated by TCRdb to the early 2020s). Regarding the research as a whole: The collaborator samples originated in the United States, Italy and Spain and spanned the acute and convalescent phases of COVID-19. The material from the prospective study consisted of cDNA or gDNA derived from T cells, B-cell-depleted T cells, or PBMCs. The dataset comprised deeply sampled blood TCRbeta repertoires from subjects exposed to, actively infected with, or recovered from COVID-19. The repertoires were released in a freely available public database meant as a resource for research on the immune response to SARS-CoV-2. The samples were drawn from the first 160 participants of the ongoing ImmuneRACE study and from some 1,300 subjects provided by 6 global collaborators. The sample metadata nearly always contained a de-identified subject ID, COVID-19 status, age in years and sex. Where HLA class I and class II types were available, the types were taken from metadata supplied by the sample provider, not from assay-based typing. What the work shows at the level of the full study, not this receptor alone: How much clinical and demographic metadata was included differed by source and by participant, and the metadata was provided uncurated.

TCRbeta CDR3 regions were amplified from genomic DNA by means of the immunoSEQ Assay, a bias-controlled multiplex PCR. On the authors' methods: Within the assay, amplification of reference gene primers was used to estimate how many nucleated cells each sample contained. Sequence reads were collapsed and filtered to measure the absolute abundance of every unique TCRbeta CDR3 rearrangement. For each sample, productive Simpson clonality was calculated as the square root of Simpson's diversity index across productive rearrangements. TCRdb retrieved this table from immuneACCESS and kept in-frame rearrangements only. Not all clones are present; in checked studies, unresolved V genes account for under half, and no reason is known for the remainder. The DNA was the basis for D and trimming; V, J and clone size are from that table. The sample table holds around 210,000 clones, of which around 85% were seen once. The ten largest clones add up to more than 0.7% of the sample.

The collaborating institutions used their own protocols to collect whole blood in K2EDTA tubes. For TCRbeta analysis, collaborator samples were shipped as frozen whole blood, as isolated PBMCs, or as DNA extracted from either sample type. Remarks on this clone: It lacks a known antigen. No much larger clone is present one base from it, and per-base qualities are unavailable.

The germline V gene (reference sequence) supplies CDR1 MNHEY and CDR2 SMNVEV. From the cysteine up to the phenylalanine, the CDR3 has a length of 15 residues. Solely the CDR3 DNA is kept, with 45 bases framed from the first base. V is cut back by 8 bases and J by 6 bases, with 8 bases in the junction unmatched. The chain is made from TRBV27 and TRBJ2-1, with 12 bases matching TRBD1. Sample: peripheral blood. This TCR was recovered from a woman between 65 and 79 years old with acute or convalescent COVID-19. The DNA is TGTGCCAGCTCAACTCGGGGACAGGGGGCCAATGAGCAGTTCTTC. It translates to CASSTRGQGANEQFF.